This T cell receptor beta chain was profiled in a study of blood T cell repertoires in COVID-19. In the study overall: Spain, Italy and the United States supplied samples that represented acute and convalescent COVID-19. Sources were T cells, B-cell-depleted T cells, or PBMCs; the material itself was cDNA or gDNA.

Losses at the gene ends were 7 bases for V and 1 base for J; bases not matched to a gene: 9. Germline V gives CDR1 LNHDA, CDR2 SQIVND (reference sequence). This CDR3 contains 15 residues. In the original processing: Reference gene primer amplification yielded estimated nucleated cell counts. Generated by immunoSEQ multiplex PCR, the TCRdb table keeps only in-frame clones and is missing some. From that table come the V and J calls and clone size; the DNA was used to work out D and trimming. The profile shows 89,000 or so clones, about 85% of them singletons. This clonotype originated in a human donor in a cohort sampled during active COVID-19. The sample consisted of peripheral blood. The gene calls are TRBV19 and TRBJ1-2, with TRBD1 matching 7 bases. CDR3 nucleotides: TGTGCCAGTACGTCCGACAGGGCCTATAACTATGGCTACACCTTC. Translating gives CASTSDRAYNYGYTF.